These 30 T cell receptor beta chains were sequenced from one sample in a study of CD8 T cells in ankylosing spondylitis. Their antigen targets remain unknown. A single record per CDR3 protein comes from TCRdb applying MiXCR to the 5' RACE reads. The sample yields some 800,000 distinct CDR3 sequences, approximately 12% seen once. Study-wide results and limits: A motif in TCR beta, a set of 8 or 9 highly homologous variants, appeared characteristic of ankylosing spondylitis blood.

Sequencing was carried out using blood, either unsorted or a sorted T cell fraction (not recorded which). The receptors were sampled from a male donor with ankylosing spondylitis.

The CDR3 DNA sequence: TGTGCCAGCAGCCGGGAACAAAGGGGAGCTGAAGCTTTCTTT. Amino acid sequence: CASSREQRGAEAFF. The chain has TRBV4-2 and TRBJ1-1, with D possibly matching TRBD1 (5 bases). Trimming shortened V by 4 bases and J by 6 bases, and 15 bases separated the two germline ends. Looked up from germline, CDR1 is LGHNA and CDR2 is YNFKEQ. This CDR3 comprises 14 residues.

This clonotype showed up just a few times. The V call is TRBV7-2, the J call TRBJ2-5; D is possibly TRBD2 (7 bases). V lost 1 base, J lost 6 bases, and 18 bases lay in between. CDR3 size: 16 residues. Germline V gene data show CDR1 as SGHTA and CDR2 as FQGNSA. CDR3 sequence: CASSLGGGPTGQTQYF. DNA of the CDR3: TGTGCCAGCAGCTTAGGCGGGGGCCCGACCGGCCAGACCCAGTACTTC.

The chain employs TRBV6-1 and TRBJ1-2; the D gene is possibly TRBD1 (5 bases). V shed 4 bases and J shed 8 bases, with 14 bases lying between them. In germline, CDR1 is MNHNS, CDR2 SASEGT. The CDR3 is 13 residues long. CDR3 amino acids: CASSVNRNEGYTF. DNA of the CDR3: TGTGCCAGCAGTGTGAACAGGAATGAAGGCTACACCTTC.

The rearrangement links TRBV20-1 to TRBJ1-2; TRBD1 might be the D (6 bases). This CDR3 contains 14 residues. Germline loops: CDR1 DFQATT, CDR2 SNEGSKA (reference sequence). V lost 3 bases, J lost 8 bases, and 19 bases lay in between. CDR3 protein: CSASLRTEADGYTF. CDR3 sequence (DNA): TGCAGTGCTAGCCTAAGGACAGAAGCGGACGGCTACACCTTC.

This clonotype was observed a handful of times. V gene TRBV10-3 combines with J gene TRBJ2-7; 8 positions agree with TRBD1. There are 15 residues in the CDR3. V gave up 4 bases and J gave up 0 bases; unmatched junction bases: 5. Germline CDR1 is ENHRY and CDR2 is SYGVKD. The CDR3: CAISGGRGLSYEQYF. The CDR3 nucleotides read TGTGCCATCAGTGGGGGCAGGGGGCTCTCCTACGAGCAGTACTTC.

V is TRBV24-1 and J is TRBJ1-2; possible D gene TRBD1, 6 bases. Germline lookup yields CDR1 KGHDR and CDR2 SFDVKD. The ends were cut back, 4 bases at V and 3 bases at J, with 17 bases in the middle. The CDR3 spans 16 residues. CDR3 in amino acids: CATSDPGAAGDYGYTF. CDR3 bases: TGTGCCACCAGTGACCCGGGGGCGGCAGGGGACTATGGCTACACCTTC.

This chain joins TRBV10-3 and TRBJ1-1; TRBD1 is a possible D gene (5 bases). Germline CDR1 reads ENHRY; CDR2 reads SYGVKD. Between the trimmed V and J ends, which lost 4 bases and 1 base, there was a span of 7 bases. This CDR3 contains 13 residues. The CDR3 protein is CAISGGSNTEAFF. CDR3 DNA: TGTGCCATCAGTGGGGGCTCGAACACTGAAGCTTTCTTT.

The CDR3 coding sequence is TGTGCCAGCAGTTTTGAGGCGGTTAATTCACCCCTCCACTTT. This codes for CASSFEAVNSPLHF. The chain combines TRBV12-3 or TRBV12-4 with TRBJ1-6, with no clear D. The V gene lost 3 bases and the J gene lost 6 bases, with 9 bases spanning the gap. The CDR3 sequence is 14 residues long.

This clonotype showed up just once. This sequence joins TRBV9 and TRBJ2-2; D perhaps matches TRBD1 (5 bases). The CDR3 extends over 16 amino acids. V gave up 4 bases and J gave up 2 bases, with 15 bases separating them. The germline CDR1 and CDR2 sequences are SGDLS and YYNGEE. The CDR3 here is CASSRSQGANTGELFF. Here the CDR3 DNA reads TGTGCCAGCAGCCGTAGCCAAGGGGCCAACACCGGGGAGCTGTTTTTT.

V and J are TRBV10-3 and TRBJ2-7; D uncertain. Germline CDR1 is ENHRY and CDR2 is SYGVKD. The CDR3 consists of 13 residues. The V end lost 4 bases, the J end lost 1 base, and 8 bases lay between the germline ends. This CDR3 reads CAISGGFSYEQYF. The CDR3 DNA sequence: TGTGCCATCAGTGGGGGATTTTCCTACGAGCAGTACTTC.

The chain employs TRBV5-1 and TRBJ2-6; no firm D call. V was trimmed by 4 bases and J by 2 bases, leaving 7 bases between them. CDR1 is SGHRS and CDR2 is YFSETQ in the germline V gene. CDR3 length equals 14 residues. The DNA of the CDR3 is TGCGCCAGCAGCCCGAGTACTGGGGCCAACGTCCTGACTTTC. Protein: CASSPSTGANVLTF. The whole variable domain, filled in from reference TRBV5-1 and TRBJ2-6, reads KAGVTQTPRYLIKTRGQQVTLSCSPISGHRSVSWYQQTPGQGLQFLFEYFSETQRNKGNFPGRFSGRQFSNSRSEMNVSTLELGDSALYLCASSPSTGANVLTFGAGSRLTVL.

This clonotype was counted between two and nine times. This sequence joins TRBV7-9 and TRBJ2-5; TRBD2 is a possible D gene (5 bases). CDR3 size: 16 residues. Germline CDR1 is SEHNR and CDR2 is FQNEAQ (reference sequence). V was cut by 5 bases and J by 3 bases, with 19 bases left in between. CDR3 amino acids: CASSSGRHTGKETQYF. In DNA, the CDR3 is TGTGCCAGCAGCAGTGGGCGTCATACGGGGAAAGAGACCCAGTACTTC.

This sequence joins TRBV20-1 and TRBJ2-4; no firm D call. The CDR3 spans 14 residues. V dropped 0 bases and J dropped 3 bases, with 9 bases sitting between them. Germline V CDR1 and CDR2: DFQATT, SNEGSKA (reference sequence). The CDR3 loop is CSARDVRYKNIQYF. The CDR3, as DNA: TGCAGTGCTAGAGATGTTAGGTACAAAAACATTCAGTACTTC.

The chain links TRBV12-3 or TRBV12-4 to TRBJ2-3, with 7 bases that match TRBD2. The V and J ends lost 7 bases and 2 bases, in that order; junction bases with no gene match: 12. This CDR3 is 16 amino acids long. The CDR3 region is CASTSGKRGDTDTQYF. The CDR3 coding sequence is TGTGCCAGCACCTCCGGCAAGCGGGGAGACACAGATACGCAGTATTTT.

The V and J genes are TRBV4-2 and TRBJ2-1; TRBD2 matches 13 bases. The junction had 10 bases not matched to a gene; V was cut back by 1 base and J by 7 bases. CDR1 LGHNA and CDR2 YNFKEQ come from the germline V gene. The CDR3 has 18 residues. The CDR3 coding sequence is TGTGCCAGCAGCCAAGCCGAACTAGCGGGGGGGCTGATTAATGAGCAGTTCTTC. The encoded protein is CASSQAELAGGLINEQFF.

The chain couples TRBV20-1 to TRBJ2-7, with D tentatively TRBD2 (5 bases). The V and J ends lost 4 bases and 0 bases respectively, with 16 bases between them. CDR1 is DFQATT, CDR2 SNEGSKA, per germline (reference sequence). This CDR3 comprises 15 residues. Here the CDR3 reads CSATGLGFFSYEQYF. The CDR3 DNA reads TGCAGTGCTACCGGACTGGGCTTCTTCTCCTACGAGCAGTACTTC.

This clonotype has a count of ten or more. The V call is TRBV5-1, the J call TRBJ1-1; D unclear. The CDR3 consists of 13 residues. The ends were cut back, 0 bases at V and 6 bases at J, with 9 bases in the middle. The V gene's germline CDR1 is SGHRS and CDR2 YFSETQ. The CDR3 nucleotides read TGCGCCAGCAGCTTGGTTTCGGGGTCTGAAGCTTTCTTT. As protein: CASSLVSGSEAFF.

At least ten counts were recorded for this clonotype. The J gene is TRBJ2-7, the V gene TRBV4-3, with TRBD2 identical over 9 bases. CDR1 and CDR2 from the germline V gene are LGHNA and YSLEER. V was pared by 4 bases and J by 3 bases, with 10 bases of the junction left unmatched. The CDR3 contains 16 residues. CDR3 bases: TGCGCCAGCAGCCTGGAGGTGGGAGCGGGAGGCTACGAGCAGTACTTC. Amino acids: CASSLEVGAGGYEQYF.

V usage is TRBV20-1 and J usage is TRBJ2-3; weak D call: TRBD1 (6 bases). The germline gives CDR1 DFQATT, CDR2 SNEGSKA (reference sequence). Trimming took off 2 bases at V and 0 bases at J, with 15 bases between the two ends. The CDR3 consists of 16 residues. This CDR3 is CSARMTGARSTDTQYF. CDR3 DNA sequence: TGCAGTGCTAGAATGACAGGAGCCCGAAGCACAGATACGCAGTATTTT.

The CDR3 DNA reads as TGTGCCAGCAGCTTAGAAAATTTTGGCTACACCTTC. Its translation is CASSLENFGYTF. The V and J genes are TRBV7-2 and TRBJ1-2; no clear D. V lost 1 base, J lost 7 bases, and 7 bases lay in between. CDR3 size: 12 residues. CDR1 and CDR2 (germline): SGHTA, FQGNSA.

The CDR3 nucleotides read TGTGCCAGTAGTATCTTAGCAACCGGGGAGCTGTTTTTT. Translating it yields CASSILATGELFF. The chain uses TRBV19 and TRBJ2-2; D not certain. Per the germline V gene, CDR1 is LNHDA and CDR2 is SQIVND (reference sequence). This CDR3 contains 13 residues. Trimming cost V 3 bases and J 5 bases, with 7 bases left between them.

This clonotype was picked up a small number of times. CDR3 sequence reads: CASSSPSGDHEQYF. The DNA of the CDR3 is TGTGCCAGCAGTTCTCCCAGCGGGGACCACGAGCAGTACTTC. The rearrangement links TRBV6-5 to TRBJ2-7; TRBD2 matches 7 bases. The trim removed 4 bases at V and 5 bases at J, leaving 8 bases unmatched. In germline, CDR1 is MNHEY, CDR2 SVGAGI. The CDR3 spans 14 residues.

The chain couples TRBV4-3 to TRBJ2-7, with TRBD1 matching 9 bases. J was trimmed by 4 bases and V by 3 bases; bases with no gene match: 7. The CDR3 contains 15 residues. Germline CDR1 is LGHNA and CDR2 is YSLEER. The CDR3 loop reads CASSHSPGQGYEQYF. In DNA, the CDR3 is TGCGCCAGCAGCCATTCGCCGGGACAGGGTTACGAGCAGTACTTC.

The V call is TRBV6-1, the J call TRBJ1-2, with 12 bases matching TRBD1. Germline V gene data show CDR1 as MNHNS and CDR2 as SASEGT. The length of the CDR3 is 14 residues. J was trimmed by 4 bases and V by 4 bases; bases with no gene match: 1. In DNA, the CDR3 is TGTGCCAGCAGTGGGGACAGGGGGCTCTATGGCTACACCTTC. It codes for CASSGDRGLYGYTF.

The chain has TRBV12-2 and TRBJ2-7; the D call of TRBD1 is as the table states it, not checked on the DNA. TRBV12-2 is labeled a pseudogene. This CDR3 region has 14 residues. CDR3 bases: TGTGCAAGTCGCTTTTGGACAGTCTCCTACGAGCAGTACTTC. Its protein is CASRFWTVSYEQYF.

This clonotype was observed at least ten times. V usage is TRBV27 and J usage is TRBJ2-7; D perhaps matches TRBD2 (6 bases). The CDR3 runs 15 residues. Trimming removed 2 bases at V and 2 bases at J, with 13 bases between. Per the germline V gene, CDR1 is MNHEY and CDR2 is SMNVEV (reference sequence). The CDR3 DNA reads TGTGCCAGCAGTTTACGGGGGAAGCTAGCCTACGAGCAGTACTTC. Protein sequence: CASSLRGKLAYEQYF.

This clonotype was seen only a few times. The V gene is TRBV7-2, the J gene TRBJ1-4; D unclear. The CDR3 runs 16 residues. Trimming cost V 5 bases and J 5 bases, with 18 bases left between them. Germline CDR1 reads SGHTA; CDR2 reads FQGNSA. The DNA for the CDR3 is TGTGCCAGCAGCCTCACGATGCGGCAGAAAAATGAAAAACTGTTTTTT. This codes for CASSLTMRQKNEKLFF.

There are many counts of this clonotype. The J gene is TRBJ2-4, the V gene TRBV5-1; D remains ambiguous. The CDR3 is 15 residues long. Germline CDR1 reads SGHRS; CDR2 reads YFSETQ. V was clipped by 0 bases and J by 8 bases, with 15 bases between them. This CDR3 is CASSLGSPPRDIQYF. In nucleotides, the CDR3 is TGCGCCAGCAGCTTGGGGTCCCCCCCTCGGGACATTCAGTACTTC.

The rearrangement joins TRBV28 to TRBJ1-2; 7 bases are a match to TRBD1. The CDR3 has 15 residues. V shed 6 bases, J shed 6 bases, and the junction held 13 bases outside the gene matches. CDR1 and CDR2 (germline): MDHEN, SYDVKM. In nucleotides, the CDR3 is TGTGCCAGCAGAGAAGAAGTAGGGGGCGCGAATGGCTACACCTTC. Translation: CASREEVGGANGYTF.

The rearrangement links TRBV5-1 to TRBJ1-1; 8 bases align to TRBD1. The ends lost 3 bases at V and 2 bases at J; junction bases unmatched: 12. The CDR3 is 17 residues long. Germline V gene lookup returns CDR1 SGHRS and CDR2 YFSETQ. CDR3 residues: CASSSVSDRGGNTEAFF. CDR3 nucleotide sequence: TGCGCCAGCAGCTCCGTGTCCGACAGGGGTGGTAACACTGAAGCTTTCTTT. The full variable domain, its missing parts supplied by reference TRBV5-1 and TRBJ1-1, is KAGVTQTPRYLIKTRGQQVTLSCSPISGHRSVSWYQQTPGQGLQFLFEYFSETQRNKGNFPGRFSGRQFSNSRSEMNVSTLELGDSALYLCASSSVSDRGGNTEAFFGQGTRLTVV.